The 8 T cell receptor beta chains in this list originate from one sample, sequenced in a study of T-cell reconstitution after alpha-beta-depleted transplantation in children. TCRbeta library construction was performed incorporating unique molecular identifiers. TCRdb reanalysed the PCR reads using MiXCR and keeps one entry per CDR3 protein. The profile shows around 800,000 distinct CDR3 sequences, approximately 15% of them singletons. The source was PBMCs, mostly from graft donor cells, collected 360 days after TCRalphabeta/CD19-depleted stem cell transplant. Source of these receptors: a male patient between 10 and 17 years old who had a stem cell transplant for acute lymphoblastic leukemia, so the T cells may come from the graft donor.

The V call is TRBV7-3, the J call TRBJ2-3, with TRBD1 identical over 10 bases. The trim removed 3 bases at V and 6 bases at J, leaving 3 bases unmatched. Per germline, CDR1 SGHTA and CDR2 FQGTGA. This CDR3 region has 14 residues. The DNA for the CDR3 is TGTGCCAGCAGCTTGGGGACAGGGGTCGATACGCAGTATTTT. Its translation is CASSLGTGVDTQYF.

Many counts were recorded for this clonotype. The CDR3 coding sequence is TGCGCCAGCGCAATAGGGCAGGCCTACGAGCAGTACTTC. This codes for CASAIGQAYEQYF. This chain uses TRBV5-1 with TRBJ2-7; no firm D call. Trimming removed 7 bases at V and 2 bases at J, with 13 bases between. Germline values: CDR1 SGHRS, CDR2 YFSETQ. The CDR3 sequence is 13 residues long.

With regard to this clonotype: The CDR3 carries no conserved terminal phenylalanine or tryptophan, so it likely arises from a read error. V is TRBV7-9 and J is TRBJ2-7, with TRBD2 identical over 8 bases. Trimming cost V 11 bases and J 4 bases; bases outside gene matches: 10. Looked up from germline, CDR1 is SEHNR and CDR2 is FQNEAQ (reference sequence). This CDR3 has 13 residues. The CDR3, as DNA: TGTGCCGGTCCGGGTCCGGGAGGGTACGAGCAGTACATC. Protein: CAGPGPGGYEQYI.

The chain uses TRBV6-4 and TRBJ2-3; TRBD1 matches 7 bases. J was trimmed by 4 bases and V by 5 bases; bases with no gene match: 6. The CDR3 length is 14 residues. CDR1 is MRHNA and CDR2 is SNTAGT in the germline V gene. The CDR3 nucleotides read TGTGCCAGCAGTCAAAGGGACAGATCAGATACGCAGTATTTT. Its protein is CASSQRDRSDTQYF.

This clonotype has just a few counts. The chain carries TRBV3-1 and TRBJ2-1, with 12 bases aligning to TRBD2. Trimming removed 5 bases from V and 0 bases from J; junction bases left unmatched: 5. CDR1 and CDR2 (germline): LGHDT, YNNKEL (reference sequence). CDR3 size: 17 residues. The CDR3 DNA sequence: TGTGCCAGCAGCGACCCGACTAGCGGGAGCTCCTACAATGAGCAGTTCTTC. Its protein product is CASSDPTSGSSYNEQFF.

The chain couples TRBV14 to TRBJ1-4; no definite D call. Germline V gene lookup returns CDR1 SGHDN and CDR2 FVKESK. The CDR3 has 13 amino acids. The V end was cut by 4 bases, the J end by 6 bases, with 9 bases between. The DNA of the CDR3 is TGTGCCAGCAGCCTAGGAGCAGATGAAAAACTGTTTTTT. Translated: CASSLGADEKLFF.

This clonotype appeared a few times. The chain carries TRBV2 and TRBJ2-1; D ambiguous. V was shortened by 0 bases and J by 2 bases, with 11 bases between the two germline ends. Germline assignment: CDR1 SNHLY and CDR2 FYNNEI. The CDR3 consists of 16 residues. The CDR3, as DNA: TGTGCCAGCAGTGAAGCCCCCCCTCCTACCTACAATGAGCAGTTCTTC. The encoded protein is CASSEAPPPTYNEQFF.

This clonotype was seen ten or more times. V is TRBV4-1 and J is TRBJ2-7; D unresolved. V lost 4 bases and J 4 bases, leaving 14 bases between the germline ends. The germline gives CDR1 MGHRA, CDR2 YSYEKL. The CDR3 spans 14 residues. CDR3 loop: CASSRRPREYEQYF. In DNA, the CDR3 is TGCGCCAGCAGCCGAAGACCTAGGGAATACGAGCAGTACTTC.